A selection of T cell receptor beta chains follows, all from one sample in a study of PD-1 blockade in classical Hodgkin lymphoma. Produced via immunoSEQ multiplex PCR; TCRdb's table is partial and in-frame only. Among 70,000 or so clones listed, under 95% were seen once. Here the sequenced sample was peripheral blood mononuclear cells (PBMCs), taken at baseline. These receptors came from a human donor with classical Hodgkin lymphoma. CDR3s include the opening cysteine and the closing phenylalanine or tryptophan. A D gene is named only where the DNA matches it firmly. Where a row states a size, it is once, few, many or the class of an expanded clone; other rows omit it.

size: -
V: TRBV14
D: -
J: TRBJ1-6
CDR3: CASSHLDSSYNSPLHF
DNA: TGTGCCAGCAGCCATTTGGACAGCTCCTATAATTCACCCCTCCACTTT

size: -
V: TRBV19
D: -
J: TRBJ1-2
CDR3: CASTQMLGGYTF
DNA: TGTGCCAGTACCCAAATGCTGGGTGGCTACACCTTC

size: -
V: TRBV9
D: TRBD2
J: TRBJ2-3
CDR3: CASSVKGGGAVGSPTDTQYF
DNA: TGTGCCAGCAGCGTAAAGGGCGGGGGGGCCGTAGGTAGTCCCACAGATACGCAGTATTTT

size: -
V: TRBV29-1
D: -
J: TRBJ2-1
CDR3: CSARAYNEQFF
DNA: TGCAGCGCTAGGGCATACAATGAGCAGTTCTTC

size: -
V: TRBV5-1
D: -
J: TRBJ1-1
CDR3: CASSLVAGAANTEAFF
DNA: TGCGCCAGCAGCTTGGTAGCAGGGGCGGCGAACACTGAAGCTTTCTTT

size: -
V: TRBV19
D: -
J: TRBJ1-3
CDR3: CASRGPGSSGNTIYF
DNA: TGTGCCAGTAGAGGTCCCGGGAGCTCTGGAAACACCATATATTTT

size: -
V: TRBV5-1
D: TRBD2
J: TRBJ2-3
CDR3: CASSTWTSGATDTQYF
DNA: TGCGCCAGCAGCACTTGGACTAGCGGGGCCACAGATACGCAGTATTTT

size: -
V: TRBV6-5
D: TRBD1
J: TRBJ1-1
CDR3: CASSYGTGRATEAFF
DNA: TGTGCCAGCAGTTATGGGACAGGGAGGGCAACTGAAGCTTTCTTT

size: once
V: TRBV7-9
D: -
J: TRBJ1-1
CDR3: CASSSLLRTEAFF
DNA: TGTGCCAGCAGCTCCCTTTTACGCACTGAAGCTTTCTTT

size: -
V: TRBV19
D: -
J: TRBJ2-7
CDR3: CASSMNRGNEQYF
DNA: TGTGCCAGTAGTATGAACCGGGGAAACGAGCAGTACTTC

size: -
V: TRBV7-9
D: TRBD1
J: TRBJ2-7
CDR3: CASNDRERYEQYF
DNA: TGTGCCAGCAACGACAGGGAACGCTACGAGCAGTACTTC

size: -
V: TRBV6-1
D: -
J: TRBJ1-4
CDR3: CASTSGATNEKLFF
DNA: TGTGCCAGCACCTCGGGGGCAACTAATGAAAAACTGTTTTTT

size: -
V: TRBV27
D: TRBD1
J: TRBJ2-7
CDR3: CASSQTGSEQYF
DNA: TGTGCCAGCAGCCAGACAGGGAGCGAGCAGTACTTC

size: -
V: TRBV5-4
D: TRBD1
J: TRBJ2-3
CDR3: CASFDRAADTQYF
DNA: TGTGCCAGCTTTGACAGGGCGGCAGATACGCAGTATTTT

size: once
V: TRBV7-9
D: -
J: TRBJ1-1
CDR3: CASSSFGAATEAFF
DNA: TGTGCCAGCAGCTCTTTCGGAGCCGCCACTGAAGCTTTCTTT

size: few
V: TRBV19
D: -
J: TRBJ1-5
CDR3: CASSIGTVDNQPQHF
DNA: TGTGCCAGTAGTATAGGGACAGTTGACAATCAGCCCCAGCATTTT

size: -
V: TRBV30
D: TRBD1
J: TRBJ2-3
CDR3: CAFNRGLGTDTQYF
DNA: TGTGCCTTCAACAGGGGGCTGGGCACAGATACGCAGTATTTT

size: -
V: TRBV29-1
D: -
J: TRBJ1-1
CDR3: CSVAQGNTEAFF
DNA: TGCAGCGTTGCACAGGGGAACACTGAAGCTTTCTTT

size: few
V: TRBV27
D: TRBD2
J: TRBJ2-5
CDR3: CASSVAGGGTAAQYF
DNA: TGTGCCAGCAGTGTAGCGGGAGGGGGGACGGCGGCCCAGTACTTC

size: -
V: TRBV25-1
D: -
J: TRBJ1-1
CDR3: CASSELGREAFF
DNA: TGTGCCAGCAGTGAATTGGGGCGAGAAGCTTTCTTT

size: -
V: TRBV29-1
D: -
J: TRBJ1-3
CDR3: CSVIDRNTIYF
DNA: TGCAGCGTCATTGATCGAAACACCATATATTTT

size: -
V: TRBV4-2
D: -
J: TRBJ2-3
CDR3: CASSQGSIQAFSSTDTQYF
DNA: TGTGCCAGCAGCCAAGGTTCAATTCAAGCGTTCTCTAGCACAGATACGCAGTATTTT

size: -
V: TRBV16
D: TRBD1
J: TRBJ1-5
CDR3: CASSKGEGQFNQPQHF
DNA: TGTGCCAGCAGCAAAGGGGAGGGACAGTTCAATCAGCCCCAGCATTTT

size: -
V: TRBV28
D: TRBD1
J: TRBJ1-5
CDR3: CASSRGQAGSQLSNQPQHF
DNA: TGTGCCAGCAGCCGAGGACAGGCTGGCTCCCAGCTTAGCAATCAGCCCCAGCATTTT

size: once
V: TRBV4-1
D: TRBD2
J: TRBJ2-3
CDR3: CASSAQPLAGRTDTQYF
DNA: TGCGCCAGCAGCGCGCAACCACTAGCGGGGCGGACAGATACGCAGTATTTT

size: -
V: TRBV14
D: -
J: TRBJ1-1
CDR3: CASSQTMNTEAFF
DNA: TGTGCCAGCAGCCAGACTATGAACACTGAAGCTTTCTTT

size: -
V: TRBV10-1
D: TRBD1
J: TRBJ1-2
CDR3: CASSGTGNGYTF
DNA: TGCGCCAGCAGTGGGACAGGGAATGGCTACACCTTC

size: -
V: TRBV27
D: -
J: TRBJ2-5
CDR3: CASNSILRGPETQYF
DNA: TGTGCCAGCAATTCAATACTCAGGGGTCCAGAGACCCAGTACTTC

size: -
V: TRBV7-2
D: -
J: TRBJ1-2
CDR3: CASSLAYNIKDGYTF
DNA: TGTGCCAGCAGCTTAGCGTACAACATTAAGGATGGCTACACCTTC

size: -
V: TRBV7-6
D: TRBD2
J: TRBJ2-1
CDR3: CASSLTSGYNEQFF
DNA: TGTGCCAGCAGCTTAACTAGCGGCTACAATGAGCAGTTCTTC

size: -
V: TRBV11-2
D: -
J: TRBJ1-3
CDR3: CASSSSSGNTIYF
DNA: TGTGCCAGCAGCTCTTCCTCTGGAAACACCATATATTTT

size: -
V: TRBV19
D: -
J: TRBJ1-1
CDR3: CASSIPGLYTEAFF
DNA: TGTGCCAGTAGTATTCCTGGGTTGTACACTGAAGCTTTCTTT

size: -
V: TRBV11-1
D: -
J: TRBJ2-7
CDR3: CASSSTGTLPHEQYF
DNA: TGTGCCAGCAGTTCTACCGGGACACTTCCCCACGAGCAGTACTTC

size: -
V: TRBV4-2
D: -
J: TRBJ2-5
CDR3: CASSHRGVNGHHQETQYF
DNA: TGTGCCAGCAGCCACAGAGGCGTAAACGGACACCACCAAGAGACCCAGTACTTC

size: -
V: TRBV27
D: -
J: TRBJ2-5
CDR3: CSSRGETQYF
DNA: TGCTCCTCGCGGGGAGAGACCCAGTACTTC

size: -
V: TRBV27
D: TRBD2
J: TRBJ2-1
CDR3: CASSLPGGPGYNEQFF
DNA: TGTGCCAGCAGTCTGCCGGGAGGACCAGGTTACAATGAGCAGTTCTTC

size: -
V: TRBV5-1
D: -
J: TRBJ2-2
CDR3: CASSPRDSSGELFF
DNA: TGCGCCAGCAGCCCCCGGGACTCCTCAGGGGAGCTGTTTTTT

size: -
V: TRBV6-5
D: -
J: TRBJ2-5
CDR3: CASSSVQALQETQYF
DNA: TGTGCCAGCAGTTCGGTTCAAGCACTTCAAGAGACCCAGTACTTC

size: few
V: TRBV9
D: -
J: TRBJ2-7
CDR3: CASSAAGALTYEQYF
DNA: TGTGCCAGCAGCGCGGCAGGGGCCCTCACCTACGAGCAGTACTTC

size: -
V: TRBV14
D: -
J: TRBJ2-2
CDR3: CASSQVRVTGELFF
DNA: TGTGCCAGCAGCCAGGTCAGGGTTACCGGGGAGCTGTTTTTT

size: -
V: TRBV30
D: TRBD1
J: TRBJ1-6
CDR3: CAWDTGESPLHF
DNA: TGTGCCTGGGATACAGGGGAATCACCCCTCCACTTT

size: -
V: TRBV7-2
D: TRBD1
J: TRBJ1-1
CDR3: CAGGQGTEAFF
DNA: TGTGCCGGCGGACAGGGCACTGAAGCTTTCTTT

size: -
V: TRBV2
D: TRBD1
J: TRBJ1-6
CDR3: CASSEGTGEAPLHF
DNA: TGTGCCAGCAGTGAAGGGACAGGGGAAGCACCCCTCCACTTT

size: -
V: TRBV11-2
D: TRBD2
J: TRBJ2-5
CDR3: CASSLDRLAGVETQYF
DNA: TGTGCCAGCAGCTTAGATCGGCTAGCGGGGGTGGAGACCCAGTACTTC

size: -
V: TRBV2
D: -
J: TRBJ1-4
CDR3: CASGPGQYNEKLFF
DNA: TGTGCCAGCGGTCCCGGGCAGTATAATGAAAAACTGTTTTTT

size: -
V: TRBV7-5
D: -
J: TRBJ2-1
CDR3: CVRTGGRNLSYNEQFF
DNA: TGTGTCAGAACGGGCGGGCGGAACTTATCCTACAATGAGCAGTTCTTC

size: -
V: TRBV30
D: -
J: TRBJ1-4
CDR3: CAWSAWMVEKLFF
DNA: TGTGCCTGGAGTGCGTGGATGGTGGAAAAACTGTTTTTT

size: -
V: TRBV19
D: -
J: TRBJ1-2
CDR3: CASTTGMGYTF
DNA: TGTGCCAGTACCACAGGGATGGGCTACACCTTC

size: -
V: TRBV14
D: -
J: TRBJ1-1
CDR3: CASSQVAGLNTEAFF
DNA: TGTGCCAGCAGCCAAGTGGCAGGGTTGAACACTGAAGCTTTCTTT

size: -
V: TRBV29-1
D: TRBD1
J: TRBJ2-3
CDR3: CSGQGMTDTQYF
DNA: TGCAGTGGACAGGGAATGACAGATACGCAGTATTTT

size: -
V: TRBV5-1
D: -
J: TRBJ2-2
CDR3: CASSLAAQSGELFF
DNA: TGCGCCAGCAGCTTAGCGGCACAATCCGGGGAGCTGTTTTTT